Listed here are 12 T cell receptor beta chains from one sample, sequenced in a study of vaccination and CD4 T cells after COVID-19. Specified treatment: roughly ten-day PBMC culture with coronavirus spike peptide pools or control peptides (ViraFEST assay). The antigens of these receptors remain unknown. Scientists ran DNA taken from cultured CD4+ T cells through the Oncomine TCR Beta short-read assay for sequencing. MiXCR, run by TCRdb on the PCR reads, gives a single entry per CDR3 protein. The table shows approximately 5,000 distinct CDR3 sequences, with about 25% occurring only once. The sample here was CD4+ T cells from blood, cultured in vitro, taken after SARS-CoV-2 vaccination. The receptors originated from a human donor who had recovered from COVID-19.

This clonotype was observed a few times. The V gene is TRBV7-6, the J gene TRBJ2-1; D might be TRBD1 (6 bases). Between the trimmed V and J ends, which lost 2 bases and 3 bases, there was a span of 8 bases. Germline V gene sequence: CDR1 SGHVS, CDR2 FNYEAQ. This CDR3 spans 14 amino acids. As DNA, the CDR3 is TGTGCCAGCAGCTTACAGGGGAACTACAATGAGCAGTTCTTC. It is translated as CASSLQGNYNEQFF.

J is TRBJ1-5 and V is TRBV19; no reliable D call. V lost 4 bases to trimming and J lost 3 bases, with 19 bases between them. The germline CDR1 and CDR2 sequences are LNHDA and SQIVND (reference sequence). The CDR3 consists of 17 residues. The CDR3 spells CASSTPLRSGNNQPQHF. CDR3 in DNA: TGTGCCAGTAGTACCCCCTTGAGGTCGGGTAACAATCAGCCCCAGCATTTT.

The chain links TRBV6-5 to TRBJ1-5; D gene uncertain. Germline V gives CDR1 MNHEY, CDR2 SVGAGI. The CDR3 loop spans 13 amino acids. The ends were cut back, 2 bases at V and 5 bases at J, with 7 bases in the middle. The CDR3 DNA follows: TGTGCCAGCAGTTACGGTGGGTATCAGCCCCAGCATTTT. It specifies CASSYGGYQPQHF.

This clonotype is labeled as medium-sized. This CDR3 reads CASRGGWDQPQHF. The CDR3, as DNA: TGTGCCAGCAGAGGGGGCTGGGATCAGCCCCAGCATTTT. This chain uses TRBV7-9 with TRBJ1-5; 7 positions agree with TRBD1. This CDR3 spans 13 amino acids. J was trimmed by 5 bases and V by 6 bases; bases with no gene match: 4. Germline V gene data show CDR1 as SEHNR and CDR2 as FQNEAQ (reference sequence).

The chain links TRBV28 to TRBJ2-5; 14 bases fit TRBD2. The V and J ends lost 3 bases and 1 base, in that order; junction bases with no gene match: 4. This CDR3 contains 17 residues. The germline V gene has CDR1 MDHEN and CDR2 SYDVKM. Written as DNA, the CDR3 is TGTGCCAGCAGTTTCGGGACTAGCGGGGGACTCCAAGAGACCCAGTACTTC. The encoded protein is CASSFGTSGGLQETQYF.

The chain recombines TRBV5-6 with TRBJ1-1; possibly TRBD1 for D (5 bases). This CDR3 contains 16 residues. The germline V gene encodes CDR1 SGHDT and CDR2 YYEEEE. With 5 bases removed from V and 1 base from J, the gap between germline ends came to 18 bases. The CDR3 region has the DNA TGTGCCAGCAGACCGGGACCAATCACGCCGAACACTGAAGCTTTCTTT. Translation: CASRPGPITPNTEAFF.

The chain employs TRBV15 and TRBJ2-2; perhaps D is TRBD1 or TRBD2 (7 bases each). The germline CDR1 and CDR2 sequences are LNHNV and YYDKDF (reference sequence). The CDR3 runs to 15 residues. V was clipped by 0 bases and J by 6 bases, with 11 bases between them. Written as DNA, the CDR3 is TGTGCCACCAGCAGAGACCAGGGGGGGGCCGGGGAGCTGTTTTTT. Residues: CATSRDQGGAGELFF.

The CDR3: CASSYLLAGRQYEQYF. CDR3 DNA: TGTGCCAGCAGTTACCTGCTAGCGGGGAGACAATACGAGCAGTACTTC. The chain recombines TRBV6-5 with TRBJ2-7; 9 nucleotides align to TRBD2. Germline CDR1 MNHEY, CDR2 SVGAGI. The CDR3 has 16 amino acids. Trimming took 2 bases from V and 4 from J; bases not matched to a gene: 9.

This chain uses TRBV7-2 with TRBJ2-3, with a tentative D call TRBD2 (6 bases). The CDR3 has 14 residues. Germline values: CDR1 SGHTA, CDR2 FQGNSA. Trimming removed 2 bases from V and 9 bases from J, with 15 bases in between. Here the CDR3 DNA reads TGTGCCAGCAGCTTATGGACCGCAGCGGGCACGCAGTATTTT. As protein: CASSLWTAAGTQYF.

The sample holds a few counts of this clonotype. This sequence joins TRBV28 and TRBJ1-2; TRBD1 is a possible D gene (6 bases). Germline CDR1 reads MDHEN; CDR2 reads SYDVKM. Trimming stripped 5 bases from V and 4 bases from J, with 20 bases between. The CDR3 has 16 residues. The CDR3 spells CASSKGGGRRSYGYTF. The CDR3 bases are TGTGCCAGCAGTAAGGGGGGGGGAAGACGGAGCTATGGCTACACCTTC.

This clonotype was detected a few times. The chain links TRBV21-1 to TRBJ1-2; TRBD1 is the table's D call, not checked against the DNA. TRBV21-1 is flagged as a pseudogene. The CDR3 runs to 11 residues. The CDR3 nucleotides read TGTGCCGGATGGGACGGCTATGGCTACACCTTC. Encoded protein: CAGWDGYGYTF.

J is TRBJ2-2 and V is TRBV6-1; D unclear. CDR1 and CDR2 from the germline V gene are MNHNS and SASEGT. This CDR3 region has 14 residues. Trimming removed 4 bases at V and 3 bases at J, with 9 bases between. The CDR3: CASSGAFDTGELFF. CDR3 sequence (DNA): TGTGCCAGCAGTGGAGCGTTCGACACCGGGGAGCTGTTTTTT.